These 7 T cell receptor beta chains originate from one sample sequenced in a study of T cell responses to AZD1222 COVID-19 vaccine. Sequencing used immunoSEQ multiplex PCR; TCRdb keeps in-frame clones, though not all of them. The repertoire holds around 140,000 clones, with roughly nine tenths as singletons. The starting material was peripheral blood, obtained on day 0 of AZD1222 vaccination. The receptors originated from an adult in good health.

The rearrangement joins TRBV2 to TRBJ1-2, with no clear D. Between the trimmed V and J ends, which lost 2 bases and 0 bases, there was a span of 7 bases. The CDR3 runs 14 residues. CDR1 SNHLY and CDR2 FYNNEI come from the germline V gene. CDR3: CASSENGANYGYTF. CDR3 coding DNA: TGTGCCAGCAGTGAAAACGGAGCTAACTATGGCTACACCTTC. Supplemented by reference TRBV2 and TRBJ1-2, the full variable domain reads EPEVTQTPSHQVTQMGQEVILRCVPISNHLYFYWYRQILGQKVEFLVSFYNNEISEKSEIFDDQFSVERPDGSNFTLKIRSTKLEDSAMYFCASSENGANYGYTFGSGTRLTVV.

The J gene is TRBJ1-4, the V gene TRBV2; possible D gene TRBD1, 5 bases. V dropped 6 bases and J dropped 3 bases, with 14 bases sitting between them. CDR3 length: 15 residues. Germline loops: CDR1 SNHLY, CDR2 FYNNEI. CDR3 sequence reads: CASSRVSGSNEKLFF. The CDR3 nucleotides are TGTGCCAGCAGCAGGGTCTCAGGGTCTAATGAAAAACTGTTTTTT. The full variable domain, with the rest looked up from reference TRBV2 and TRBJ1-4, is EPEVTQTPSHQVTQMGQEVILRCVPISNHLYFYWYRQILGQKVEFLVSFYNNEISEKSEIFDDQFSVERPDGSNFTLKIRSTKLEDSAMYFCASSRVSGSNEKLFFGSGTQLSVL.

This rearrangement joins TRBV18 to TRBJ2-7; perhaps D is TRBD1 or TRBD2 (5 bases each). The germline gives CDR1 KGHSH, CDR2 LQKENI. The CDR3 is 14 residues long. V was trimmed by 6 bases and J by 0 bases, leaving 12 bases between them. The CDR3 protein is CASSRDRSSYEQYF. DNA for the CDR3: TGTGCCAGCTCCCGGGACCGCAGCTCCTACGAGCAGTACTTC.

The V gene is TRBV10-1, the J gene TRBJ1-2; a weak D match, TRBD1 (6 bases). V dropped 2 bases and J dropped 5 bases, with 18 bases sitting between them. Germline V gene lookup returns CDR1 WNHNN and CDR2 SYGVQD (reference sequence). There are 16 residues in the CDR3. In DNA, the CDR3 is TGCGCCAGCAGTGAGCCCCCGAGGGGGGAGGATTATGGCTACACCTTC. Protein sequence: CASSEPPRGEDYGYTF.

In nucleotides, the CDR3 is TGCGCCAGCAGCCATACCCTGACAGGGCCAAATTCACCCCTCCACTTT. It translates to CASSHTLTGPNSPLHF. The chain carries TRBV4-1 and TRBJ1-6; TRBD1 matches at 7 bases. The V and J ends lost 3 bases and 7 bases, in that order; junction bases with no gene match: 9. Germline assignment: CDR1 MGHRA and CDR2 YSYEKL. This CDR3 region has 16 residues.

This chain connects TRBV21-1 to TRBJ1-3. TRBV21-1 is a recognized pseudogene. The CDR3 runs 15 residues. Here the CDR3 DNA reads TGTGCCAGCAGCAAGGGACCGCTCTCTGGAAACACCATATATTTT. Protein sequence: CASSKGPLSGNTIYF.

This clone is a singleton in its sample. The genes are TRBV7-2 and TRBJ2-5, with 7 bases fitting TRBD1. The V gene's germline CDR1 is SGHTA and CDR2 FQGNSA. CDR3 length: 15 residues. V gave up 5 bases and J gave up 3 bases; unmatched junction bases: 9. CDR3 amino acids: CASSANRGAEETQYF. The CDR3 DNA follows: TGTGCCAGCAGCGCCAACAGGGGAGCTGAAGAGACCCAGTACTTC.